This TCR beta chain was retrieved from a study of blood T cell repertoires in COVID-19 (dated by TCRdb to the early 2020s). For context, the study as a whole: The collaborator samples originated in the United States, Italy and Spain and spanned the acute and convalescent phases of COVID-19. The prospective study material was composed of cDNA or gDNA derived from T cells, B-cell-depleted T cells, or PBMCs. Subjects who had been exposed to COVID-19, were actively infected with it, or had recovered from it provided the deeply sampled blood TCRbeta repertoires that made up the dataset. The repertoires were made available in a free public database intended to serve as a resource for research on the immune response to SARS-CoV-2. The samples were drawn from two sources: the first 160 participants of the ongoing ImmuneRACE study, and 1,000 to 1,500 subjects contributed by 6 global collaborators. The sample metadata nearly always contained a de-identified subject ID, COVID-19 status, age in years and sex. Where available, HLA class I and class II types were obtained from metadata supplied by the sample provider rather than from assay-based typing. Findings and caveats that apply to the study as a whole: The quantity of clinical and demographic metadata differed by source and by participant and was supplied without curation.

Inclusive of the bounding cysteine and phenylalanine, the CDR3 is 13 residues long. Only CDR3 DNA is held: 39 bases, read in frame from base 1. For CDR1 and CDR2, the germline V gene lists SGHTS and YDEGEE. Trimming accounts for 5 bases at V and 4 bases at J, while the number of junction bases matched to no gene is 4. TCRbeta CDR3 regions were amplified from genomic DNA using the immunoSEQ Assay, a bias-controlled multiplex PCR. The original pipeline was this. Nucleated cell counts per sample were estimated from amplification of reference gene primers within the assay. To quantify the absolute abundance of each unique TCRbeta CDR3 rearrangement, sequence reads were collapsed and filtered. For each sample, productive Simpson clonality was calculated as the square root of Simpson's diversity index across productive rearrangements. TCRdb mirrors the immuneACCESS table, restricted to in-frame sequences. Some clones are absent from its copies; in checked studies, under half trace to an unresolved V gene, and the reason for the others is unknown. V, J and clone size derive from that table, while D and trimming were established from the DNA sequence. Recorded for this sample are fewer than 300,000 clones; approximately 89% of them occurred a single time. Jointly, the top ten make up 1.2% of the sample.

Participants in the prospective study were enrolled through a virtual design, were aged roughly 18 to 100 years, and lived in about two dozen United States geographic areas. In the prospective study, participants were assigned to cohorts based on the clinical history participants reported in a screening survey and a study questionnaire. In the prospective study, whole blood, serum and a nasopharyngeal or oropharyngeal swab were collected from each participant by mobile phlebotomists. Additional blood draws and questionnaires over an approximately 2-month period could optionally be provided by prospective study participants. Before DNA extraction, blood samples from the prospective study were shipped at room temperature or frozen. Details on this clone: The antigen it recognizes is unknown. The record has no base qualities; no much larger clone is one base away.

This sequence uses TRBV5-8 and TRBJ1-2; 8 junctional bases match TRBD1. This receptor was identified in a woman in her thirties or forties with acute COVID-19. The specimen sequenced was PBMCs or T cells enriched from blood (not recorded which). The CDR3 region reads CASRFTGGYGYTF. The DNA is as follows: TGTGCCAGCAGATTTACAGGGGGCTATGGCTACACCTTC.